The rows below give T cell receptor beta chains drawn from one sample of a study of T-cell reconstitution after alpha-beta-depleted transplantation in children. TCRdb independently ran MiXCR on the PCR reads; one entry per CDR3 protein. The data contain hundreds of thousands of distinct CDR3 sequences, around 16% of them singletons. Sequenced here: PBMCs from the stem cell graft donor, sampled from the stem cell graft. Every receptor here comes from a human donor who donated a stem cell graft to a child with acute myeloid leukemia. CDR3s include the opening cysteine and the closing phenylalanine or tryptophan. The order of the fields is D gene, J gene, V gene, clone size, CDR3 DNA, CDR3 protein. A D gene is named only where the DNA matches it firmly. Size values are once, few and many counts, or a class for expanded clones, and some rows have none.

D: .
J: TRBJ2-7
V: TRBV9
size: .
DNA: TGTGCCAGCAGCCCTACAGGGAACTACGAGCAGTACTTC
CDR3: CASSPTGNYEQYF

D: TRBD1
J: TRBJ1-5
V: TRBV20-1
size: .
DNA: TGCTGTGCTAGAGAATTTCCCGGGACAGATAGCAATCAGCCCCAGCATTTT
CDR3: CCAREFPGTDSNQPQHF

D: .
J: TRBJ2-1
V: TRBV12-5
size: few
DNA: TGTGCTAGTGGTCGGGGGGCCGGGTACAATGAGCAGTTCTTC
CDR3: CASGRGAGYNEQFF

D: TRBD2
J: TRBJ2-1
V: TRBV20-1
size: few
DNA: TGCAGTGCCGTAGACTCTCTGGGGGGGAATGTGCGATTGAATGAGCAGTTCTTC
CDR3: CSAVDSLGGNVRLNEQFF

D: TRBD1
J: TRBJ2-1
V: TRBV27
size: many
DNA: TGTGCCAGCAGTTTAGGGACAGGGGAGTATGGTGAGCAGTTCTTC
CDR3: CASSLGTGEYGEQFF

D: .
J: TRBJ2-3
V: TRBV4-1
size: .
DNA: TGCGCCAGCAGCCAACCAGGGGCAGATACGCAGTATTTT
CDR3: CASSQPGADTQYF

D: .
J: TRBJ2-1
V: TRBV5-1
size: few
DNA: TGCGCCAGCAGCCCTCCAATTTCCGACAATGAGCAGTTCTTC
CDR3: CASSPPISDNEQFF

D: .
J: TRBJ2-7
V: TRBV20-1
size: many
DNA: TGCAGTGCTAGAGATCAGGTGCTCGAGCAGTACTTC
CDR3: CSARDQVLEQYF

D: .
J: TRBJ2-1
V: TRBV3-1
size: .
DNA: TGTGCCAGCAGCCAAATGACTAGGTCATTCGGGCAGTTCTTC
CDR3: CASSQMTRSFGQFF

D: .
J: TRBJ1-1
V: TRBV6-2/TRBV6-3
size: few
DNA: TGTGCCAGCAGTCAACCGGGACAAGTGATGAACACTGAAGCTTTCTTT
CDR3: CASSQPGQVMNTEAFF

D: .
J: TRBJ2-3
V: TRBV30
size: .
DNA: TGTGCCTGGAGGTTCTCGGGCAGCACAGATACGCAGTATTTT
CDR3: CAWRFSGSTDTQYF

D: .
J: TRBJ1-3
V: TRBV25-1
size: .
DNA: TGTGCCAGCATGTTAGGGGGTGGAAACACCATATATTTT
CDR3: CASMLGGGNTIYF

D: .
J: TRBJ1-2
V: TRBV13
size: .
DNA: TGTGCCAGCAGCCAACAGGGAACGGGTGGCTACACCTTC
CDR3: CASSQQGTGGYTF

D: .
J: TRBJ2-2
V: TRBV5-1
size: .
DNA: TGCGCCAGCAGCTTGGCCGGGGAAGGGACCGGGGAGCTGTTTTTT
CDR3: CASSLAGEGTGELFF

D: .
J: TRBJ1-5
V: TRBV20-1
size: many
DNA: TGCAGTGCTAGAGATCGGGGGGGAAGCCAGCCCCAGCATTTT
CDR3: CSARDRGGSQPQHF

D: TRBD1
J: TRBJ1-2
V: TRBV20-1
size: many
DNA: TGCAGCGCCCGATTAGGGACAGGGTATGGCTACACCTTC
CDR3: CSARLGTGYGYTF

D: .
J: TRBJ2-1
V: TRBV5-5
size: many
DNA: TGTGCCAGCAGCTTGTCCCTGACCTATCAGGGGAACAATGAGCAGTTCTTC
CDR3: CASSLSLTYQGNNEQFF

D: .
J: TRBJ1-2
V: TRBV12-3/TRBV12-4
size: .
DNA: TGTGCCAGCAGTTCGGTAGAATTCTATGGCTACACCTTC
CDR3: CASSSVEFYGYTF

D: .
J: TRBJ1-5
V: TRBV30
size: .
DNA: TGTGCCTGGAGTGAGGATAGCAATCAGCCCCAGCATTTT
CDR3: CAWSEDSNQPQHF

D: TRBD1
J: TRBJ2-7
V: TRBV12-3/TRBV12-4
size: few
DNA: TGTGCCAGCACCAGGACAGGGTACGACGAGCAGTACTTC
CDR3: CASTRTGYDEQYF

D: TRBD2
J: TRBJ2-7
V: TRBV29-1
size: many
DNA: TGCAGCGTTGAAGGGAGCGGGGGTAGCTCCTACGAGCAGTACTTC
CDR3: CSVEGSGGSSYEQYF

D: .
J: TRBJ2-3
V: TRBV7-2
size: few
DNA: TGTGCCAGCAGCCCGCCGTTGTCGGGGACCACAGATACGCAGTATTTT
CDR3: CASSPPLSGTTDTQYF

D: TRBD1
J: TRBJ2-7
V: TRBV15
size: many
DNA: TGTGCCACCACCGTCCTCGGGACAGGGCCCTACGAGCAGTACTTC
CDR3: CATTVLGTGPYEQYF

D: .
J: TRBJ1-5
V: TRBV10-3
size: many
DNA: TGTGCCATCAGTGAGGATCGGCAGAATAATCAGCCCCAGCATTTT
CDR3: CAISEDRQNNQPQHF

D: .
J: TRBJ2-7
V: TRBV20-1
size: many
DNA: TGCAGTGCGGGGGGCCGGGCCTACGAGCAGTACTTC
CDR3: CSAGGRAYEQYF

D: TRBD1
J: TRBJ1-1
V: TRBV7-9
size: .
DNA: TGTGCCAGCAGCGCAAGGGACAGGGGGAGCGCTGAAGCTTTCTTT
CDR3: CASSARDRGSAEAFF

D: .
J: TRBJ1-2
V: TRBV30
size: many
DNA: TGTGCCTGGAGTGACGGGACATATGACGGCTACACCTTC
CDR3: CAWSDGTYDGYTF

D: TRBD2
J: TRBJ2-5
V: TRBV7-2
size: .
DNA: TGTGCCAGCAGCTTAGCGCGGCTAGCGGAGGTAAACCAAGAGACCCAGTACTTC
CDR3: CASSLARLAEVNQETQYF

D: TRBD1
J: TRBJ2-7
V: TRBV20-1
size: many
DNA: TGCAGTGCTAGAGACCTACGACAGGGAATCGAGCAGTACTTC
CDR3: CSARDLRQGIEQYF

D: TRBD1
J: TRBJ1-4
V: TRBV20-1
size: .
DNA: TGCAGTGCTAGACGCCCGACAGGGCGTAATGAAAAACTGTTTTTT
CDR3: CSARRPTGRNEKLFF

D: .
J: TRBJ1-1
V: TRBV12-3/TRBV12-4
size: .
DNA: TGTGCCAGCAGTTTAGTTATTTCACCAGCTTTCTTT
CDR3: CASSLVISPAFF

D: TRBD2
J: TRBJ2-1
V: TRBV12-3/TRBV12-4
size: few
DNA: TGTGCCAGCAGCCCCTTAGCGGGGAACAATGAGCAGTTCTTC
CDR3: CASSPLAGNNEQFF

D: TRBD1
J: TRBJ2-5
V: TRBV28
size: .
DNA: TGTGCCAGCAGGGCCAGGGGGCCTGAGACCCAGTACTTC
CDR3: CASRARGPETQYF

D: TRBD1
J: TRBJ2-1
V: TRBV7-2
size: many
DNA: TGTGCCAGCAGCGCTAATGCAGGGGGTCCCTACAATGAGCAGTTCTTC
CDR3: CASSANAGGPYNEQFF

D: .
J: TRBJ2-7
V: TRBV9
size: few
DNA: TGTGCCAGCAGCGTTGGGGGGGCCACCTACGAGCAGTACTTC
CDR3: CASSVGGATYEQYF

D: TRBD1
J: TRBJ1-5
V: TRBV18
size: few
DNA: TGTGCCAGCTCACCTACGGACAGGGGTAGCAATCAGCCCCAGCATTTT
CDR3: CASSPTDRGSNQPQHF

D: .
J: TRBJ2-7
V: TRBV29-1
size: many
DNA: TGCAGCGTTTCCCTCCTCGGTGCAAATTCCTACGAGCAGTACTTC
CDR3: CSVSLLGANSYEQYF

D: .
J: TRBJ2-1
V: TRBV20-1
size: many
DNA: TGCAGTGCTAAGTCGTTCATACTCAATGAGCAGTTCTTC
CDR3: CSAKSFILNEQFF

D: .
J: TRBJ1-2
V: TRBV7-2
size: .
DNA: TGTGCCAGCAGCGTCGCGGGGGGCAGGAGAAGAAACTATGGCTACACCTTC
CDR3: CASSVAGGRRRNYGYTF

D: .
J: TRBJ2-7
V: TRBV21-1
size: .
DNA: TGTGCCAGGGCGGACAGAACCTACGAGCAGTACTTC
CDR3: CARADRTYEQYF

D: TRBD1
J: TRBJ1-5
V: TRBV6-1
size: many
DNA: TGTGCCGGGGGCAGGGGGACGTATAGCAATCAGCCCCAGCATTTT
CDR3: CAGGRGTYSNQPQHF

D: TRBD1
J: TRBJ1-5
V: TRBV20-1
size: few
DNA: TGCAGTGCTATAAGGACAGGGGGAAGTCAGCCCCAGCATTTT
CDR3: CSAIRTGGSQPQHF

D: .
J: TRBJ2-7
V: TRBV5-1
size: many
DNA: TGCGCCAGCAGCTTACAGGCAGGCTACGAGCAGTACTTC
CDR3: CASSLQAGYEQYF

D: TRBD1
J: TRBJ1-2
V: TRBV10-2
size: few
DNA: TGCGCCAGCACGAGACAGGGGCTGTATGGCTACACCTTC
CDR3: CASTRQGLYGYTF

D: TRBD2
J: TRBJ2-1
V: TRBV20-1
size: many
DNA: TGCAGTGCTAGAGAAAAGGTAGCGGGGGGGCCACGGCAGTTCTTC
CDR3: CSAREKVAGGPRQFF

D: TRBD1
J: TRBJ2-5
V: TRBV9
size: many
DNA: TGTGCCAGCAGCGTAGCCGGGACAGCTCAAGAGACCCAGTACTTC
CDR3: CASSVAGTAQETQYF

D: TRBD1
J: TRBJ1-5
V: TRBV27
size: few
DNA: TGTGCCAGCAGTGCGACAGGGGACGGCCTCGGGCCCCAGCATTTT
CDR3: CASSATGDGLGPQHF

D: TRBD2
J: TRBJ2-3
V: TRBV12-3/TRBV12-4
size: many
DNA: TGTGCCAGCAGTTTGAGCGGGGGGGTATCAGATACGCAGTATTTT
CDR3: CASSLSGGVSDTQYF

D: .
J: TRBJ1-6
V: TRBV7-6
size: .
DNA: TGTGCCAGCAGCTTAGGGGAGCTCCGGGAGCCCCTCCACTTT
CDR3: CASSLGELREPLHF

D: .
J: TRBJ1-4
V: TRBV5-6
size: many
DNA: TGTGCCAGCAGCTTGGGACAGTATAATGAAAAACTGTTTTTT
CDR3: CASSLGQYNEKLFF

D: .
J: TRBJ1-1
V: TRBV29-1
size: many
DNA: TGCAGCGTTGAAATGGGACGGAGCGAAGCTTTCTTT
CDR3: CSVEMGRSEAFF

D: TRBD2
J: TRBJ2-5
V: TRBV29-1
size: many
DNA: TGCAGCGCCTGGCCAGCGGGGGGGCGACGGAAGACCCAGTACTTC
CDR3: CSAWPAGGRRKTQYF

D: TRBD2
J: TRBJ2-1
V: TRBV20-1
size: many
DNA: TGCAGTGCTAGAGGAACGACTAGCGGGGGCCCAGGAGAGTTCTTC
CDR3: CSARGTTSGGPGEFF

D: .
J: TRBJ1-1
V: TRBV12-3/TRBV12-4
size: many
DNA: TGTGCCAGCACCTCACTCAGGGAATGGGACCTGAACACTGAAGCTTTCTTT
CDR3: CASTSLREWDLNTEAFF

D: .
J: TRBJ1-1
V: TRBV4-3
size: many
DNA: TGCGCCAGCAGCCAAGATGACGCCTTGAACACTGAAGCTTTCTTT
CDR3: CASSQDDALNTEAFF

D: .
J: TRBJ2-5
V: TRBV20-1
size: few
DNA: TGCAGTGCTAGAGAGAGTGGCTCGGGACCTTGGGAGACCCAGTACTTC
CDR3: CSARESGSGPWETQYF

D: .
J: TRBJ1-3
V: TRBV5-6
size: few
DNA: TGTGCCAGCAGCTCGGCCATGCTTGGAAACACCATATATTTT
CDR3: CASSSAMLGNTIYF

D: .
J: TRBJ1-2
V: TRBV20-1
size: .
DNA: TGCAGTGCTAGAGATATTCAGGGTGTGGCAGCTAACTATGGCTACACCTTC
CDR3: CSARDIQGVAANYGYTF

D: .
J: TRBJ2-1
V: TRBV12-3/TRBV12-4
size: many
DNA: TGTGCCAGCAGCTCAGGGTTGGGTGAGCAGTTCTTC
CDR3: CASSSGLGEQFF

D: .
J: TRBJ1-6
V: TRBV7-2
size: .
DNA: TGTGCCATCAGGGGCTCCTATAATTCACCCCTCCACTTT
CDR3: CAIRGSYNSPLHF